A selection of T cell receptor beta chains follows, all from one sample in a study of blood T cell repertoires in COVID-19. Libraries were prepared by immunoSEQ multiplex PCR; TCRdb keeps only in-frame clonotypes and omits some of them. The table lists 230,000 or so clones, roughly 80% of them singletons. Sequencing was performed on PBMCs or T cells enriched from blood (not recorded which). The source is a man aged 45-60 years who had recovered from COVID-19. CDR3s leave out the opening cysteine and the closing phenylalanine or tryptophan. The D gene is left open where the match is weak.

>TRBV11-3|TRBJ2-1|-
ASSSEVGSGHNEQF
>TRBV24-1|TRBJ2-2|-
ATQSGGAGELF
>TRBV28|TRBJ1-1|-
AGGQNTEAF
>TRBV7-3|TRBJ2-5|-
ASGGTSRETQY
>TRBV7-3|TRBJ2-3|TRBD2
ASSLGTSGGMTDTQY
>TRBV2|TRBJ1-4|-
ASSEVGLLNEKLF
>TRBV5-1|TRBJ2-7|-
ASSRTSGWGEQY
>TRBV12-3/TRBV12-4|TRBJ2-3|-
ASSLELLNTQY
>TRBV3-1/TRBV3-2|TRBJ2-4|-
ASSHGGNIQY
>TRBV5-1|TRBJ2-1|TRBD2
ASSLTSGTLPSDNEQF
>TRBV29-1|TRBJ1-1|TRBD1
SAHGTGFTEAF
>TRBV19|TRBJ1-1|-
ASRPATGPGEVEAF
>TRBV5-1|TRBJ1-6|-
ASSSTWAGRNSPLH
>TRBV14|TRBJ2-1|-
ASSQVTISSYNEQF
>TRBV11-3|TRBJ2-7|-
ASSPRGYEQY
>TRBV11-3|TRBJ1-5|-
ASSFRQSGQPQH
>TRBV29-1|TRBJ1-2|TRBD1
SVGTGEAYGYT
>TRBV13|TRBJ2-7|TRBD1
ASSRDRGFNEQY
>TRBV12-5|TRBJ2-7|-
ASGPGKQY
>TRBV10-3|TRBJ2-3|-
AISGQKDTQY
>TRBV18|TRBJ2-3|-
ASSPRPSGGSTDTQY
>TRBV21-1|TRBJ1-4|-
ASAGRCDEKLF